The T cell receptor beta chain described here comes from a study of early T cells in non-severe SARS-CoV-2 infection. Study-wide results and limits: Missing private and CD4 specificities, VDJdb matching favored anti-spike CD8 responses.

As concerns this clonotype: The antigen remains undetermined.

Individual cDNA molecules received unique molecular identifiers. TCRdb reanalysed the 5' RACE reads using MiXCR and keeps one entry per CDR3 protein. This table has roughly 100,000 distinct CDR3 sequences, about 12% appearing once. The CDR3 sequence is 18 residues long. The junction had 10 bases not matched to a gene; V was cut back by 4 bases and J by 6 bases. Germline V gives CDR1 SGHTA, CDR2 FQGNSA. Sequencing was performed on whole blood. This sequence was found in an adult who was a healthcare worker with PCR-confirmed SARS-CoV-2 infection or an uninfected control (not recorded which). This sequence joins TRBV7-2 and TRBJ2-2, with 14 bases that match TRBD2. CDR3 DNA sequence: TGTGCCAGCAGCTGGCGACTAGCGGGAGGGCCGAGAGCCGGGGAGCTGTTTTTT. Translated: CASSWRLAGGPRAGELFF.